This T cell receptor (beta chain) derives from a study of CD8 T cells in ankylosing spondylitis. V trimming: 0 bases; J trimming: 6 bases; junction bases outside the gene matches: 10. The V gene's germline CDR1 is DFQATT and CDR2 SNEGSKA (reference sequence). This CDR3 is built from 15 residues. In TCRdb, the 5' RACE reads were re-called with MiXCR into one record per CDR3 protein. The sample shows about 160,000 distinct CDR3 sequences, roughly 18% of them seen only once. The genes are TRBV20-1 and TRBJ1-2; 7 bases align to TRBD1. What was sequenced was blood, either unsorted or a sorted T cell fraction (not recorded which). This clonotype was obtained from a male donor with ankylosing spondylitis or in good health (not recorded which). The CDR3 DNA sequence: TGCAGTGCTAGAGATGCAGGACAGGCGGGAAATGGCTACACCTTC. Its translation is CSARDAGQAGNGYTF.